There are many counts of the clone carrying this T cell receptor beta chain. The sample is drawn from a study of Graves' ophthalmopathy and Graves' hyperthyroidism. V was cut by 0 bases and J by 11 bases, with 7 bases left in between. This CDR3 spans 11 amino acids. Per the germline V gene, CDR1 is LGHDT and CDR2 is YNNKEL (reference sequence). Amplification of the TCR beta CDR3 regions used RNA transcripts (as template). First-round RT-PCR with HTBI primers preceded a second-round multiplex PCR. Via MiXCR, TCRdb re-called the multiplex PCR reads, giving one row per CDR3 protein. The table includes hundreds of thousands of distinct CDR3 sequences, about 24% detected once. Cases classed as stable hyperthyroidism had no ophthalmopathy within 18 months of follow-up.

Specimen: peripheral blood. The chain joins TRBV3-1 to TRBJ1-1, with D uncertain. The sequence was collected from a woman aged 18-30 years with stable Graves' hyperthyroidism. Some clones in this sample may be carry-over from other donors' samples. The CDR3: CASSQDRLAFF. In DNA form, the CDR3 reads TGTGCCAGCAGCCAAGACAGGTTGGCTTTCTTT.